These T cell receptor beta chains were read from a single sample in a study of response to subunit inactivated influenza vaccine. A single record per CDR3 protein comes from TCRdb applying MiXCR to the RT-PCR reads. The sample lists 500,000 to 700,000 distinct CDR3 sequences, 20% to 25% occurring once. In addition, the sample was reused for a study of T cells expressing NK-cell markers.

The specimen was CD4+ T cells sorted from PBMCs, collected 11 to 12 days after vaccination. Receptors were obtained from a middle-aged man who received an inactivated influenza vaccine. CDR3s include the opening cysteine and the closing phenylalanine or tryptophan.

len	v_gene	j_gene	CDR3aa
19	TRBV18	TRBJ2-7	CASSLRNIMTGPLRYEQYF
14	TRBV6-5	TRBJ2-7	CASSYSLGSPEQYF
17	TRBV10-3	TRBJ1-5	CAISLGTGGEGNQPQHF
15	TRBV5-1	TRBJ1-5	CASSLDTGSNQPQHF
12	TRBV20-1	TRBJ2-2	CSAGRDTGELFF
14	TRBV12-3/TRBV12-4	TRBJ2-1	CASRATSGYNEQFF
15	TRBV14	TRBJ2-1	CASSILAVYGNEQFF
17	TRBV5-1	TRBJ1-1	CASSQAPGQGSSTEAFF
14	TRBV11-1	TRBJ2-1	CASTRAGTSGKKFF
11	TRBV6-5	TRBJ2-3	CASSYKDTQYF
14	TRBV2	TRBJ1-1	CASRDKRGNTEAFF
13	TRBV28	TRBJ1-1	CASSLGAHTEAFF
11	TRBV20-1	TRBJ2-1	CSAYSYNEQFF
17	TRBV14	TRBJ2-7	CASSQVPWRGLRYEQYF
13	TRBV12-3/TRBV12-4	TRBJ2-7	CASSSAGTYEQYF
13	TRBV9	TRBJ2-5	CASSGGGQETQYF
17	TRBV27	TRBJ2-5	CANSLMNGDVGQETQYF
15	TRBV2	TRBJ2-2	CASSELTGPTGELFF
14	TRBV20-1	TRBJ2-5	CSVLPGQGSETQYF
14	TRBV29-1	TRBJ2-3	CSAGGLAGGDTQYF
14	TRBV20-1	TRBJ2-1	CSAREPGTGFEQFF
15	TRBV7-2	TRBJ1-2	CASSLVAGGDYGYTF
14	TRBV5-1	TRBJ2-5	CASSLAAGQETQYF
13	TRBV11-1	TRBJ2-5	CASGTLVAETQYF
14	TRBV29-1	TRBJ1-1	CSVDQAGGGTEAFF
14	TRBV5-6	TRBJ2-3	CASSYGPSTDTQYF
16	TRBV9	TRBJ2-5	CASSASPYWNQETQYF
14	TRBV6-2/TRBV6-3	TRBJ1-5	CASSYVGGPQPQHF
17	TRBV7-6	TRBJ2-1	CASSLGLLAGSYNEQFF
17	TRBV4-1	TRBJ2-1	CASSHPSLAGGRNEQFF
15	TRBV3-1	TRBJ2-7	CASSHTGGGPVEQYF
14	TRBV12-3/TRBV12-4	TRBJ2-7	CASSPRDRVSEQYF
12	TRBV14	TRBJ2-1	CASSHPYNEQFF
15	TRBV5-1	TRBJ2-5	CASSVTAISRETQYF
14	TRBV6-1	TRBJ2-1	CASMRDRGYNEQFF
12	TRBV5-5	TRBJ2-3	CASSIGSDTQYF
13	TRBV28	TRBJ1-2	CASYSAGTYGYTF
15	TRBV4-2	TRBJ2-1	CASSLSGGNHNEQFF
13	TRBV30	TRBJ2-7	CAWSVGGVYEQYF
14	TRBV5-1	TRBJ2-3	CASSRDYHTDTQYF
15	TRBV5-5	TRBJ2-5	CASSPPHRGRETQYF